This T cell receptor (beta chain) was observed in a study of blood T cell repertoires in COVID-19. Across the whole study: The study drew acute and convalescent COVID-19 samples from the United States, Italy and Spain. Nucleic acid was either cDNA or gDNA, and it came from T cells, B-cell-depleted T cells, or PBMCs.

Authors' processing steps: Counts of nucleated cells, estimated from reference gene primer amplification, were obtained. Sequencing was performed with immunoSEQ multiplex PCR; in TCRdb, only in-frame clones are kept and a portion is missing. The V and J calls and clone size were taken over from that table, and D and trimming were inferred from the DNA. Of 20,000 or so clones detected, 89% appear once; the ten largest clones hold just under 20%. The germline V gene has CDR1 GTSNPN and CDR2 SVGIG (reference sequence). V trimming: 0 bases; J trimming: 0 bases; junction bases outside the gene matches: 8. The CDR3 is 18 amino acids.

The TCR was taken from a human donor in a cohort sampled during active COVID-19. The specimen was peripheral blood. The chain combines TRBV30 with TRBJ2-6; TRBD1 matches 7 bases. CDR3 region: CAWSVRQGVVSGANVLTF. The CDR3, as DNA: TGTGCCTGGAGTGTAAGGCAGGGGGTTGTCTCTGGGGCCAACGTCCTGACTTTC.